Listed below are T cell receptor beta chains from one sample, sequenced in a study of blood T cell repertoires in COVID-19. Clones were sequenced by immunoSEQ multiplex PCR, and TCRdb holds only the in-frame ones, with some missing. Of 200,000 to 250,000 clones listed, approximately 87% are singletons. The source material was peripheral blood. The receptors shown here come from a woman between 50 and 59 years old with acute or convalescent COVID-19. Each CDR3 is given with its conserved first and last residue. The D gene is left open where the match is weak. Not every row has a clone size; where given, it reads once, few, many or a size class.

abundance	len	v_gene	d_gene	j_gene	CDR3aa	CDR3nt
NA	15	TRBV14	TRBD2	TRBJ2-1	CASSPGTSGGREQFF	TGTGCCAGCAGCCCAGGGACTAGCGGGGGGCGTGAGCAGTTCTTC
NA	12	TRBV5-6	TRBD1	TRBJ2-3	CASSLDRGTQYF	TGTGCCAGCAGCTTGGACAGGGGGACGCAGTATTTT
NA	14	TRBV6-5	TRBD1	TRBJ2-5	CASSLTGGSETQYF	TGTGCCAGCAGTCTAACAGGGGGTTCGGAGACCCAGTACTTC
NA	15	TRBV4-1	TRBD1	TRBJ1-5	CASSHRDRSDQPQHF	TGCGCCAGCAGCCACCGGGACAGGTCAGATCAGCCCCAGCATTTT
once	15	TRBV5-1	TRBD2	TRBJ2-2	CASSLSLAGAGELFF	TGCGCCAGCAGCTTGAGTCTAGCGGGGGCCGGGGAGCTGTTTTTT
NA	14	TRBV10-2	TRBD2	TRBJ2-7	CASEGLAGPYEQYF	TGCGCCAGTGAGGGACTAGCGGGACCCTACGAGCAGTACTTC
NA	14	TRBV7-8	NA	TRBJ2-2	CASTLWSRTGELFF	TGTGCCAGCACTCTCTGGTCTAGGACCGGGGAGCTGTTTTTT
NA	13	TRBV19	TRBD1	TRBJ1-5	CASRGQGNQPQHF	TGTGCCAGTAGAGGACAGGGCAATCAGCCCCAGCATTTT
NA	12	TRBV2	NA	TRBJ2-1	CASRWPGDEQFF	TGTGCCAGCAGGTGGCCAGGCGATGAGCAGTTCTTC
NA	13	TRBV27	NA	TRBJ1-3	CASSSVGGNTIYF	TGTGCCAGCAGTTCCGTGGGGGGGAACACCATATATTTT
NA	13	TRBV12-3/TRBV12-4	NA	TRBJ2-7	CASSFDQGGEQYF	TGTGCCAGCAGTTTCGACCAGGGGGGCGAGCAGTACTTC
NA	13	TRBV11-2	NA	TRBJ1-5	CASSRQVNQPQHF	TGTGCCAGCAGTCGACAGGTGAATCAGCCCCAGCATTTT
NA	14	TRBV4-3	TRBD1	TRBJ1-1	CASRPGTADTEAFF	TGCGCCAGCAGACCCGGGACAGCGGACACTGAAGCTTTCTTT
NA	16	TRBV7-3	TRBD1	TRBJ1-2	CASSLGGTAGLYGYTF	TGTGCCAGCAGCTTAGGGGGGACAGCCGGTCTCTATGGCTACACCTTC
NA	15	TRBV7-6	NA	TRBJ1-5	CASSPVEGDNQPQHF	TGTGCCAGCAGCCCCGTCGAGGGGGACAATCAGCCCCAGCATTTT
NA	19	TRBV4-1	TRBD1	TRBJ1-2	CASSQYLKTDRGPPYGYTF	TGCGCCAGCAGCCAATATTTAAAAACGGACAGGGGGCCTCCCTATGGCTACACCTTC
NA	13	TRBV10-2	NA	TRBJ1-1	CASRGGADTEAFF	TGCGCCAGCAGGGGGGGGGCGGACACTGAAGCTTTCTTT
NA	16	TRBV4-3	TRBD2	TRBJ2-1	CASSQDGSSGIREQFF	TGCGCCAGCAGCCAAGACGGATCTAGCGGGATCAGGGAGCAGTTCTTC
NA	13	TRBV30	NA	TRBJ2-1	CAWDRDFYNEQFF	TGTGCCTGGGACCGGGACTTTTACAATGAGCAGTTCTTC
NA	15	TRBV3-1/TRBV3-2	NA	TRBJ2-5	CASSQDLQIQETQYF	TGTGCCAGCAGCCAAGATCTGCAGATCCAAGAGACCCAGTACTTC
NA	16	TRBV14	TRBD1	TRBJ2-1	CASSPTGGLTYNEQFF	TGTGCCAGCAGCCCCACAGGGGGCCTAACCTACAATGAGCAGTTCTTC
NA	16	TRBV7-2	TRBD2	TRBJ2-2	CASSSASGPKTGELFF	TGTGCCAGCAGCTCGGCTAGCGGACCAAAGACCGGGGAGCTGTTTTTT
once	13	TRBV2	TRBD1	TRBJ1-4	CALGGTEGEKLFF	TGTGCCCTAGGGGGGACAGAAGGGGAAAAACTGTTTTTT
once	16	TRBV5-1	NA	TRBJ2-1	CASSLVPASSYNEQFF	TGCGCCAGCAGCTTGGTACCGGCTAGCTCCTACAATGAGCAGTTCTTC
NA	15	TRBV6-6	TRBD2	TRBJ2-1	CASSPHSGGADEQFF	TGTGCCAGCAGTCCTCATAGCGGGGGGGCGGATGAGCAGTTCTTC